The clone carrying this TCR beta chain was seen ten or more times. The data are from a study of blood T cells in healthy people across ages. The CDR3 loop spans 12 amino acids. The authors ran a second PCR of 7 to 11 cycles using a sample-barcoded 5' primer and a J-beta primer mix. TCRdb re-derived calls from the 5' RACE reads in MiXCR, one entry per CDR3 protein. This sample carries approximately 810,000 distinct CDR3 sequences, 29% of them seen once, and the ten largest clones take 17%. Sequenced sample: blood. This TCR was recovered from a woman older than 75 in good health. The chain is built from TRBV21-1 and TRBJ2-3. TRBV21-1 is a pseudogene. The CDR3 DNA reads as TGTGCCAGCAGCTCGAAGGGAGATACGCAGTATTTT. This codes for CASSSKGDTQYF.